The 21 T cell receptor beta chains below all came from one sample that was sequenced in a study of OX40 agonist ivuxolimab in advanced cancers. Libraries were prepared by immunoSEQ multiplex PCR; TCRdb keeps only in-frame clonotypes and omits some of them. The sample holds tens of thousands of clones, around 85% seen once. Specimen: CD4+ or CD8+ T cells sorted from blood, collected in a trial of the OX40 agonist ivuxolimab. The source is an adult with an advanced solid tumor such as melanoma, head and neck, liver or kidney cancer.

This rearrangement joins TRBV19 to TRBJ2-5; the D gene is possibly TRBD1 (5 bases). This CDR3 contains 15 residues. Germline V lookup: CDR1 LNHDA, CDR2 SQIVND (reference sequence). Between the trimmed V and J ends, which lost 5 bases and 4 bases, there was a span of 17 bases. As DNA, the CDR3 is TGTGCCAGTAGTCCTCTCGGCAGGGTCGGAGAGACCCAGTACTTC. Encoded protein: CASSPLGRVGETQYF.

The chain has TRBV5-4 and TRBJ2-5; no clear D. V gave up 0 bases and J gave up 5 bases, with 8 bases separating them. CDR1 is SGHNT and CDR2 is YYREEE in the germline V gene (reference sequence). This CDR3 is 13 amino acids long. CDR3 in amino acids: CASSLGLAETQYF. The CDR3 region has the DNA TGTGCCAGCAGCTTGGGGCTGGCTGAGACCCAGTACTTC.

This clone was counted between two and nine times. The chain joins TRBV5-1 to TRBJ2-1; 9 positions agree with TRBD1. The CDR3 has 11 residues. Germline CDR1 reads SGHRS; CDR2 reads YFSETQ. With 4 bases clipped from V and 14 bases from J, the junction kept 4 bases outside the gene matches. The CDR3: CASSMDRGKFF. CDR3 in DNA: TGCGCCAGCAGCATGGACAGGGGCAAGTTCTTC.

This rearrangement joins TRBV27 to TRBJ2-7, with D unresolved. The CDR3 consists of 15 residues. With 2 bases removed from V and 2 bases from J, the gap between germline ends came to 13 bases. Germline CDR1 reads MNHEY; CDR2 reads SMNVEV (reference sequence). Here the CDR3 reads CASSLGPAGPYEQYF. The CDR3 DNA reads TGTGCCAGCAGTTTAGGGCCTGCAGGTCCCTACGAGCAGTACTTC.

The chain joins TRBV18 to TRBJ2-3, with 13 bases that match TRBD2. Germline V gene data show CDR1 as KGHSH and CDR2 as LQKENI. This CDR3 spans 16 amino acids. With V trimmed by 6 bases and J by 5 bases, 8 bases remained unmatched. The CDR3 is CASSPGLAGVKDTQYF. Here the CDR3 DNA reads TGTGCCAGCTCGCCTGGACTAGCGGGAGTTAAAGATACGCAGTATTTT.

The CDR3 sequence is CASSPQTGVIYEQYF. Written as DNA, the CDR3 is TGTGCCAGCTCACCACAAACAGGGGTAATCTACGAGCAGTACTTC. The V gene is TRBV18, the J gene TRBJ2-7, with 7 bases identical to TRBD1. CDR1 is KGHSH and CDR2 is LQKENI in the germline V gene. J lost 3 bases, V lost 1 base, and 6 bases had no gene match. This CDR3 spans 15 amino acids.

V usage is TRBV5-1 and J usage is TRBJ1-2, with TRBD1 identical over 9 bases. The V gene's germline CDR1 is SGHRS and CDR2 YFSETQ. The J segment lost 8 bases and the V segment lost 0 bases, leaving 11 bases of the junction unmatched. The CDR3 covers 16 residues. The CDR3 sequence is CASSLAGTGKASGYTF. The CDR3 DNA follows: TGCGCCAGCAGCTTGGCCGGGACAGGGAAGGCCTCCGGCTACACCTTC.

The chain recombines TRBV5-1 with TRBJ2-3; D is possibly TRBD2 (6 bases). This CDR3 spans 14 amino acids. Per the germline V gene, CDR1 is SGHRS and CDR2 is YFSETQ. V lost 7 bases to trimming and J lost 5 bases, with 17 bases between them. CDR3 nucleotide sequence: TGCGCCAGCCAGGATCGGAGGGAAGTAGATACGCAGTATTTT. It encodes CASQDRREVDTQYF.

The chain is built from TRBV30 and TRBJ2-7; D unresolved. Trimming left V 4 bases short and J 1 base short, with 17 bases between. This CDR3 is built from 15 residues. Germline CDR1 is GTSNPN and CDR2 is SVGIG (reference sequence). CDR3 region: CAWTPSGTISYEQYF. CDR3 nucleotide sequence: TGTGCCTGGACACCTTCGGGCACCATATCCTACGAGCAGTACTTC.

This chain connects TRBV15 to TRBJ2-5; D is ambiguous. Trimming cost V 1 base and J 5 bases, with 14 bases left between them. The CDR3 covers 15 residues. Germline CDR1 reads LNHNV; CDR2 reads YYDKDF (reference sequence). The CDR3 here is CATSRVADVRETQYF. Here the CDR3 DNA reads TGTGCCACCAGCAGAGTGGCGGACGTCCGGGAGACCCAGTACTTC. The full variable domain, rest sourced from reference TRBV15 and TRBJ2-5, is DAMVIQNPRYQVTQFGKPVTLSCSQTLNHNVMYWYQQKSSQAPKLLFHYYDKDFNNEADTPDNFQSRRPNTSFCFLDIRSPGLGDTAMYLCATSRVADVRETQYFGPGTRLLVL.

The chain links TRBV11-3 to TRBJ2-1; D perhaps matches TRBD1 (6 bases). Trimming cost V 3 bases and J 2 bases, with 8 bases left between them. Germline V gene lookup returns CDR1 SGHNT and CDR2 YENEEA. This CDR3 contains 14 residues. The CDR3 sequence: CASSFGTTYNEQFF. CDR3 DNA: TGTGCCAGCAGCTTCGGGACAACCTACAATGAGCAGTTCTTC.

This clone was detected only once. This chain links TRBV7-8 with TRBJ2-1, with TRBD1 matching over 8 bases. J was trimmed by 0 bases and V by 3 bases; bases with no gene match: 7. CDR1 and CDR2 from the germline V gene are SGHVS and FQNEAQ. CDR3 length: 17 residues. The CDR3: CASSFWTGMSSYNEQFF. The CDR3 region has the DNA TGTGCCAGCAGCTTCTGGACAGGGATGAGCTCCTACAATGAGCAGTTCTTC.

This clone was recorded once. This chain links TRBV6-6 with TRBJ2-7; D not certain. Per germline, CDR1 MNHNY and CDR2 SVGAGI (reference sequence). V gave up 0 bases and J gave up 1 base, with 7 bases separating them. This CDR3 contains 14 residues. The CDR3 coding sequence is TGTGCCAGCAGTTACTCGTGGTTATCCTACGAGCAGTACTTC. The encoded protein is CASSYSWLSYEQYF.

The chain carries TRBV10-2 and TRBJ1-1; D gene ambiguous. This CDR3 region has 12 residues. The germline V gene encodes CDR1 WSHSY and CDR2 SAAADI. V shed 7 bases and J shed 5 bases, with 11 bases lying between them. CDR3: CASTSKRTEAFF. DNA of the CDR3: TGCGCCAGCACCTCGAAAAGGACTGAAGCTTTCTTT.

V gene TRBV6-1 combines with J gene TRBJ1-2; D gene ambiguous. This CDR3 region has 12 residues. The V end lost 5 bases, the J end lost 5 bases, and 9 bases lay between the germline ends. The germline V gene encodes CDR1 MNHNS and CDR2 SASEGT. CDR3 loop: CASSTGLYGYTF. DNA of the CDR3: TGTGCCAGCAGTACTGGACTTTATGGCTACACCTTC.

This chain links TRBV6-6 with TRBJ1-5, with a tentative D call TRBD1 (6 bases). Germline V gene sequence: CDR1 MNHNY, CDR2 SVGAGI (reference sequence). Trimming cost V 6 bases and J 5 bases, with 14 bases left between them. The CDR3 contains 14 residues. CDR3 DNA: TGTGCCAGCAGCCAAAACAGGGTTCATCAGCCCCAGCATTTT. This codes for CASSQNRVHQPQHF.

This clone was seen a handful of times. The CDR3 bases are TGTGCCAGCAGCCAAGAGACTAGCGCTTCCTACGAGCAGTACTTC. It is translated as CASSQETSASYEQYF. This chain links TRBV4-2 with TRBJ2-7; 8 bases fit TRBD2. The germline V gene encodes CDR1 LGHNA and CDR2 YNFKEQ. V lost 0 bases, J lost 1 base, and 2 bases stayed unmatched. The CDR3 has 15 amino acids.

This clone turned up a few times. The chain recombines TRBV28 with TRBJ2-7; D call uncertain. The CDR3 loop spans 14 amino acids. The V gene's germline CDR1 is MDHEN and CDR2 SYDVKM. The V end lost 3 bases, the J end lost 0 bases, and 9 bases lay between the germline ends. CDR3 in amino acids: CASSLGYTSYEQYF. As DNA, the CDR3 is TGTGCCAGCAGTTTGGGTTACACCTCCTACGAGCAGTACTTC.

The chain links TRBV9 to TRBJ1-4, with TRBD1 matching over 7 bases. Germline V gives CDR1 SGDLS, CDR2 YYNGEE. CDR3 length equals 14 residues. After removal of 2 bases from V and 4 bases from J, the junction contained 2 bases not matched to a gene. The CDR3 region has the DNA TGTGCCAGCAGCGTGGGACAGCTTAATGAAAAACTGTTTTTT. Protein product: CASSVGQLNEKLFF.

This rearrangement joins TRBV11-2 to TRBJ2-1; possibly TRBD2 for D (5 bases). CDR1 SGHAT and CDR2 FQNNGV come from the germline V gene. The CDR3 has 17 amino acids. Trimming pared 1 base from V and 3 bases from J, leaving 16 bases between. CDR3 nucleotide sequence: TGTGCCAGCAGCTTAGCACCCGGGCGGGTCGGCTACAATGAGCAGTTCTTC. Amino acid sequence: CASSLAPGRVGYNEQFF.

V is TRBV7-8 and J is TRBJ1-1; TRBD1 matches 8 bases. J lost 4 bases, V lost 4 bases, and 8 bases had no gene match. The germline gives CDR1 SGHVS, CDR2 FQNEAQ. The CDR3 runs to 15 residues. Here the CDR3 reads CASSSSRQGTTEAFF. CDR3 coding DNA: TGTGCCAGCAGCTCGAGCCGACAGGGGACCACTGAAGCTTTCTTT.